The rows below give T cell receptor beta chains drawn from one sample of a study of T-cell reconstitution after alpha-beta-depleted transplantation in children. Each CDR3 protein is one row after TCRdb ran MiXCR on the PCR reads. This sample has 98,000 or so distinct CDR3 sequences, with 23% found just once. Sequencing used PBMCs, obtained before TCRalphabeta/CD19-depleted stem cell transplant. These receptors all come from a boy between 2 and 10 years old with acute lymphoblastic leukemia, due to receive a stem cell transplant. The CDR3 runs from the conserved cysteine through the conserved F or W. The D gene is left open where the match is weak. Clone size, where shown, is once, few, many, or a class for clones that have expanded.

TRBJ2-7 - many TRBV20-1 TGCAGTGGGAACGGGGAAGGGGCCTACGAGCAGTACTTC CSGNGEGAYEQYF
TRBJ2-2 - - TRBV9 TGTGCCAGCAGCGTCGGCGGAGGAAACACCGGGGAGCTGTTTTTT CASSVGGGNTGELFF
TRBJ2-1 TRBD2 - TRBV19 TGTGCCAGTCGACTAGCGGAGGGGTACAATGAGCAGTTCTTC CASRLAEGYNEQFF
TRBJ1-2 - - TRBV10-3 TGTGCCATCAGTGATCGACGATCGGGACGGACGACTAACTATGGCTACACCTTC CAISDRRSGRTTNYGYTF
TRBJ1-3 - many TRBV5-6 TGTGCCAGCAGCTTTGGGGGGACTGGAAACACCATATATTTT CASSFGGTGNTIYF
TRBJ2-7 TRBD2 few TRBV20-1 TGCAGTGCCCGGGGACTAGCGGAATCTGACGAGCAGTACTTC CSARGLAESDEQYF
TRBJ1-5 - - TRBV5-6 TGTGCCAGCAGCTTGGGGCCGGGGCAGCCCCATCATTTT CASSLGPGQPHHF
TRBJ2-6 - - TRBV9 TGTGCCAGCAGCGTGTCGGGGGCTGGGGCCAACGTCCTGACTTTC CASSVSGAGANVLTF
TRBJ1-2 - - TRBV20-1 TGCAGTGCTAGAGATGATTCCAAAAAAGCTAACTATGGCTACACCTTC CSARDDSKKANYGYTF
TRBJ2-1 - - TRBV12-3/TRBV12-4 TGTGCCAGCAGCCAATTATGGAATGAGCAGTTCTTC CASSQLWNEQFF
TRBJ2-3 TRBD2 - TRBV29-1 TGCAGCGTTGCGAAGACTAGCCCAAAGGGCGATACGCAGTATTTT CSVAKTSPKGDTQYF
TRBJ2-3 TRBD1 few TRBV28 TGTGCCAGCAGTTTCCCGGGACAGGGGATAGATACGCAGTATTTT CASSFPGQGIDTQYF
TRBJ2-1 TRBD2 few TRBV5-1 TGCGCCAGCAGCGGAACGACTAGCGCTTACAATGAGCAGTTCTTC CASSGTTSAYNEQFF
TRBJ2-5 - - TRBV3-1 TGTGCCAGCAGCCACTTAATAGAGACCCAGTACTTC CASSHLIETQYF
TRBJ2-3 - - TRBV6-5 TGTGCCAGCAGTTACCGGACTACCTTGGGAGATACGCAGTATTTT CASSYRTTLGDTQYF
TRBJ2-3 - many TRBV5-1 TGCGCCAGCAGCCAATTGTCCCCCGGGGCGGGTTCGGATACGCAGTATTTT CASSQLSPGAGSDTQYF
TRBJ2-5 TRBD2 many TRBV4-3 TGCGCCAGCAGCCAAGATCTGGCTAGCGGGGAGACCCAGTACTTC CASSQDLASGETQYF
TRBJ2-7 - - TRBV30 TGTGCCTGGAGTAGCGTTAACGGGTTCTACGAGCAGTACTTC CAWSSVNGFYEQYF
TRBJ2-5 - few TRBV5-1 TGCGCCAGCAGCCGCGGAGGAGGGGAGACCCAGTACTTC CASSRGGGETQYF
TRBJ2-3 - few TRBV20-1 TGCAGTGCTTCCCCGGTCCGCACAGATACGCAGTATTTT CSASPVRTDTQYF
TRBJ2-7 TRBD1 - TRBV3-1 TGTGCCAGCAGCCAAGGACTTGGCGGGGACAGGACCCTCTTAGAGCAGTACTTC CASSQGLGGDRTLLEQYF
TRBJ2-1 - - TRBV28 TGTGCCAGCAGCCGAGACCTCGCGGGACGGAGCTCCTACAATGAGCAGTTCTTC CASSRDLAGRSSYNEQFF
TRBJ2-4 TRBD2 - TRBV12-3/TRBV12-4 TGTGCCAGCAGCACCGGGACTAGCGGGAGAGCCAAAAACATTCAGTACTTC CASSTGTSGRAKNIQYF
TRBJ2-7 - - TRBV6-1 TGTGCCACTACCGCGGGGACCTCCTACGAGCAGTACTTC CATTAGTSYEQYF
TRBJ2-1 - few TRBV28 TGTGCCAGCAGCCGCAGGAGCGGAGCTTACAATGAGCAGTTCTTC CASSRRSGAYNEQFF
TRBJ1-3 - - TRBV28 TGTGCCGTCGTGCGGAGCTCTGGAAACACCATATATTTT CAVVRSSGNTIYF
TRBJ1-4 - few TRBV6-5 TGTGCCAGCAGTTCACACGCAACTAATGAAAAACTGTTTTTT CASSSHATNEKLFF
TRBJ2-3 TRBD2 - TRBV13 TGTGCCAGCAGCCCCCGAGGGACTAGCGGAATAAATACGCAGTATTTT CASSPRGTSGINTQYF
TRBJ1-1 - - TRBV5-1 TGCGCCAGCAGCGCAGAACTTGGCATTGAAGCTTTCTTT CASSAELGIEAFF
TRBJ2-3 TRBD2 - TRBV11-2 TGTGCCAGCAGCTTACGGACTAGCGGAGGGGCCACAGATACGCAGTATTTT CASSLRTSGGATDTQYF
TRBJ2-1 - few TRBV20-1 TGCAGTGCTCCAAAAGCGGAGGGGCCGGACAATGAGCAGTTCTTC CSAPKAEGPDNEQFF
TRBJ2-7 TRBD2 - TRBV28 TGTGCCACCATGGCCGGGAGGGTGGTCTACGAGCAGTACTTC CATMAGRVVYEQYF
TRBJ2-1 - - TRBV2 TGTGCCAGCAGTGGATTTTTAGGAGTAGCCTACAATGAGCAGTTCTTC CASSGFLGVAYNEQFF
TRBJ2-2 TRBD1 - TRBV20-1 TGCAGTGCTAGCCGACCGGGACAGGGGCTCACCGGGGAGCTGTTTTTT CSASRPGQGLTGELFF
TRBJ2-3 - many TRBV6-5 TGTGCCAGCAGTTTTCGGCAGGGCCCTCGGGCGCAGTATTTT CASSFRQGPRAQYF
TRBJ2-6 - - TRBV4-3 TGCGCCAGCAGCCCCCCCCGGGGATCTGGGGCCAACGTCCTGACTTTC CASSPPRGSGANVLTF
TRBJ2-7 TRBD2 few TRBV7-3 TGTGCCAGCAGCTCCAGCGGGGAGGTGCAGTACTTC CASSSSGEVQYF
TRBJ2-7 - - TRBV20-1 TGCAGTGCTAGAGAGTTCGAGGGTAAAGCTGCCGAGCAGTACTTC CSAREFEGKAAEQYF
TRBJ1-1 - - TRBV9 TGTGCCAGCAGCGTAGGGGGTTTCCTTTTCTTT CASSVGGFLFF
TRBJ1-5 - few TRBV27 TGTGCCAGCAGCCAAAACTCCGGACAGCACCAGCATTTT CASSQNSGQHQHF
TRBJ1-5 - few TRBV5-1 TGCGCCAGCAGCTCAGAAGCGGGGGTCGGGCAGCCCCAGCATTTT CASSSEAGVGQPQHF
TRBJ2-1 - few TRBV4-3 TGCGCCAGCAGCCAAGCGGGGTCCCAGTACAATGAGCAGTTCTTC CASSQAGSQYNEQFF
TRBJ2-4 TRBD1 few TRBV7-9 TGTGCCAGCAGCGAAAGAGGGGGCGCGGACATTCAGTACTTC CASSERGGADIQYF
TRBJ2-7 - many TRBV5-1 TGCGCCAGCAGCTTGAACCGGGGGACCTACGAGCAGTACTTC CASSLNRGTYEQYF
TRBJ2-5 TRBD2 few TRBV5-5 TGTGCCAGCAGCTCTTGGACTAGCGGAGGAACCCAGTACTTC CASSSWTSGGTQYF
TRBJ2-5 - few TRBV5-1 TGCGCCAGCAGCCAGCAGACTAGACAAGAGACCCAGTACTTC CASSQQTRQETQYF
TRBJ1-1 - medium-sized TRBV19 TGTGCCAGTAGTACCGTGGAGCAGAACACTGAAGCTTTCTTT CASSTVEQNTEAFF
TRBJ1-2 - few TRBV5-1 TGCGCCAGCAGTCAGGAAAAAGCTAACTATGGCTACACCTTC CASSQEKANYGYTF
TRBJ2-7 TRBD2 - TRBV13 TGTGCCAGCAGCTCTAGCGGAACGACCTACGAGCAGTACTTC CASSSSGTTYEQYF
TRBJ2-7 TRBD1 many TRBV7-2 TGTGCCAGCAGCGGACGGACAGGAAACTCCTACGAGCAGTACTTC CASSGRTGNSYEQYF
TRBJ2-6 - - TRBV6-2/TRBV6-3 TGTGCCAGCAGTTACCCGAGCGGGCGAGGGTTCCCTGGGGCCAACGTCCTGACTTTC CASSYPSGRGFPGANVLTF
TRBJ1-2 TRBD1 - TRBV7-2 TGTGCCAGCAGCTGGCGACAGGGACGTGGCTACACCTTC CASSWRQGRGYTF
TRBJ1-2 - - TRBV14 TGTGCCAGCAGCCCATTGGGAAGCGCTGGGATGGCCTATGGCTACACCTTC CASSPLGSAGMAYGYTF